This T cell receptor (beta chain) was sequenced in a study of T cells in Graves' hyperthyroidism and ophthalmopathy. This clonotype was observed many times. Amplified TCR beta CDR3 regions derived from RNA transcripts. TCR CDR3 underwent first-round RT-PCR with the HTBI primer set. TCRdb processed the multiplex PCR reads anew with MiXCR; each CDR3 protein has one entry. This sample has some 570,000 distinct CDR3 sequences; 13% to 15% occur once, and the top ten carry 7.1%. This CDR3 has 14 residues. Germline CDR1 reads MNHEY; CDR2 reads SMNVEV (reference sequence). V was clipped by 2 bases and J by 2 bases, with 10 bases between them.

This sequence was found in a woman between 18 and 29 years old with Graves' ophthalmopathy. Sequenced: blood. The gene calls are TRBV27 and TRBJ2-7; either TRBD1 or TRBD2 may supply D (6 bases each). The CDR3 here is CASSLDGGPYEQYF. In DNA, the CDR3 is TGTGCCAGCAGTTTAGATGGGGGGCCCTACGAGCAGTACTTC.